This T cell receptor beta chain is drawn from a study of T cells after posttransplantation cyclophosphamide. Produced via immunoSEQ multiplex PCR; TCRdb's table is partial and in-frame only. In the table there are approximately 30,000 clones, around nine tenths of which are singletons. CDR3 length equals 15 residues. CDR1 is MDHEN, CDR2 SYDVKM, per germline. Trimming shortened V by 7 bases and J by 6 bases, and 21 bases separated the two germline ends. The sequencing input was PBMCs. The gene calls are TRBV28 and TRBJ1-1; D is unresolved. The receptor was isolated from a woman aged 40 to 55 with a blood cancer, CMV-positive, and with a related stem cell donor. CDR3 protein: CASTPSEERVPEAFF. CDR3 nucleotide sequence: TGTGCCAGCACCCCGTCGGAGGAACGAGTGCCTGAAGCTTTCTTT.